These 8 T cell receptor beta chains came from one sample sequenced in a study of blood T cells in healthy people across ages (dated by TCRdb to between 2015 and 2016). Libraries were constructed by 5' RACE. These reads were obtained on an Illumina HiSeq 2500. A second roughly 6 to 11 cycle PCR used a sample-barcoded 5' primer and a J-beta primer mix. TCRdb trimmed the raw reads at Q25, called clones with MiXCR and kept productive beta chains. Entries are consolidated by CDR3 protein sequence, retaining the most common genes and DNA. Within this sample are over 500,000 distinct CDR3 sequences, with more than 45% of them counted one time only. The ten largest account for roughly 13% of the sample. Sequencing input: blood. These receptors originate from a woman of 80 years or more in good health.

V usage is TRBV11-2 and J usage is TRBJ2-5, with 9 positions matching TRBD1. In germline, CDR1 is SGHAT, CDR2 FQNNGV. Trimming cost V 2 bases and J 1 base; bases outside gene matches: 8. The length of the CDR3 is 17 residues. The CDR3 DNA is TGTGCCAGCAGCTTACGGCTGGGGACAGGGCGCCAAGAGACCCAGTACTTC. It codes for CASSLRLGTGRQETQYF.

About this clonotype: A read error may be the cause here, since a much bigger clone is one base away. This chain connects TRBV3-1 to TRBJ2-7; 9 positions agree with TRBD2. This CDR3 spans 16 amino acids. CDR1 and CDR2 (germline): LGHDT, YNNKEL (reference sequence). The DNA of the CDR3 is TGTGCCAGCAGCCAAGATAGTAGCGGGAGCTCCTACGAGCTGTACTTC. Translated, it gives CASSQDSSGSSYELYF.

Of note for this clonotype: This may come from a read error, since a much larger clone is one base off. J is TRBJ2-5 and V is TRBV28, with TRBD2 matching over 13 bases. CDR1 and CDR2 (germline): MDHEN, SYDVKM. The CDR3 runs to 13 residues. The V and J ends lost 9 bases and 11 bases, in that order; junction bases with no gene match: 9. The CDR3 protein is CASRLAGGREQYF. The CDR3 nucleotides read TGTGCCAGTAGACTAGCGGGAGGTCGTGAGCAGTACTTC.

The gene calls are TRBV27 and TRBJ2-1; tentatively, D is TRBD1 or TRBD2 (5 bases each). The germline V and J ends were trimmed by 6 bases and 0 bases, with 15 bases remaining between them. This CDR3 spans 16 amino acids. Per the germline V gene, CDR1 is MNHEY and CDR2 is SMNVEV (reference sequence). The CDR3 DNA reads TGTGCCAGCAGGATTGGTGGGGCGGGCTCCTACAATGAGCAGTTCTTC. Amino acids: CASRIGGAGSYNEQFF.

The rearrangement uses TRBV11-2 and TRBJ2-3; D unresolved. This CDR3 spans 14 amino acids. Trimming left V 1 base short and J 3 bases short, with 8 bases between. In germline, CDR1 is SGHAT, CDR2 FQNNGV. The chain's CDR3 is CASSLGSWTDTQYF. CDR3 nucleotide sequence: TGTGCCAGCAGCTTAGGAAGTTGGACAGATACGCAGTATTTT.

This clonotype was seen ten or more times. CDR3 in DNA: TGCAGCGTTAGCCTCCGAGATACGCAGTATTTT. It codes for CSVSLRDTQYF. The chain uses TRBV29-1 and TRBJ2-3, with no clear D. Germline values: CDR1 SQVTM, CDR2 ANQGSEA. This CDR3 comprises 11 residues. Trimming took 5 bases from V and 5 from J, leaving 8 bases between them.

The genes are TRBV5-1 and TRBJ2-5; possible D gene TRBD1, 5 bases. The CDR3 length is 14 residues. V lost 4 bases and J lost 2, with 12 bases in between. CDR1 and CDR2 (germline): SGHRS, YFSETQ. The CDR3 coding sequence is TGCGCCAGCAGCACACAGGTCGGACAAGAGACCCAGTACTTC. This translates into CASSTQVGQETQYF.

For this clonotype: This may come from a read error, since a much larger clone is one base off. This chain uses TRBV2 with TRBJ2-1, with D perhaps matching TRBD1 or TRBD2 (5 bases each). The CDR3 runs to 14 residues. CDR1 is SNHLY, CDR2 FYNNEI, per germline. CDR3 protein: CANRRDALYNKQFF. Here the CDR3 DNA reads TGTGCCAACCGCCGGGACGCCCTCTACAATAAGCAGTTCTTC.